This T cell receptor beta chain was recovered during a study of blood T cell repertoires in COVID-19. Original handling: Nucleated cell number was recorded as an estimate derived from reference gene primer amplification. The repertoire was sequenced with immunoSEQ multiplex PCR; TCRdb's copy has only in-frame clones and lacks some. That table is the source of V, J and clone size, and D and trimming were worked out from the DNA. This repertoire shows some 530,000 clones, around 85% found once; its top ten account for around 7.9%. Per germline, CDR1 ENHRY and CDR2 SYGVKD. CDR3 size: 14 residues. The V gene lost 6 bases and the J gene lost 2 bases, with 13 bases spanning the gap.

The chain recombines TRBV10-3 with TRBJ1-1; a weak D match, TRBD1 (6 bases). The source is a woman aged 55-70 years who had recovered from COVID-19. Sequencing was done on a sample of PBMCs or T cells enriched from blood (not recorded which). The CDR3 sequence: CAIRSGQFNTEAFF. Here the CDR3 DNA reads TGTGCCATCAGATCCGGACAGTTTAACACTGAAGCTTTCTTT.